The T cell receptor beta chain described here comes from a study of cytomegalovirus exposure and HLA in healthy donors. Overall study findings and caveats: Analyzed later, association rates of TCRs varied across HLA loci, with DRB1 most and HLA-C fewest.

Vbeta (60) and Jbeta (13) primers were used in the PCR. Clones were read by immunoSEQ multiplex PCR, and TCRdb kept only the in-frame ones, dropping some. The table lists approximately 190,000 clones, around 75% of them singletons. CDR1 and CDR2 from the germline V gene are SGHVS and FQNEAQ. The CDR3 covers 17 residues. V lost 2 bases to trimming and J lost 1 base, with 17 bases between them. Worth noting for this clone: Its antigen is undetermined.

The chain is built from TRBV7-8 and TRBJ2-5, with a tentative D call TRBD2 (7 bases). The clonotype was recovered from a man aged 35-49 years in good health and CMV-seropositive. Sequenced sample: PBMCs. The CDR3 DNA is TGTGCCAGCAGCTTATCAAGGGGGGGCCTTCTCCAAGAGACCCAGTACTTC. This sequence encodes CASSLSRGGLLQETQYF.